The TCR beta chain described here comes from a study of T-cell reconstitution after alpha-beta-depleted transplantation in children. This clonotype was seen many times. Trimming removed 0 bases at V and 2 bases at J, with 9 bases between. Germline-derived CDR1 and CDR2 are DFQATT and SNEGSKA (reference sequence). This CDR3 has 14 residues. This sample's TCRbeta library carried unique molecular identifier barcodes. TCRdb re-called the PCR reads with MiXCR, one entry per CDR3 protein. The sample holds over 200,000 distinct CDR3 sequences, 11% seen once. The V gene is TRBV20-1, the J gene TRBJ2-3, with unresolved D. This material consisted of PBMCs, taken before TCRalphabeta/CD19-depleted stem cell transplant. The receptor comes from a child younger than two with acute myeloid leukemia, due to receive a stem cell transplant. CDR3 in DNA: TGCAGTGCTAGAGAGGCGATAAACACAGATACGCAGTATTTT. Protein product: CSAREAINTDTQYF.